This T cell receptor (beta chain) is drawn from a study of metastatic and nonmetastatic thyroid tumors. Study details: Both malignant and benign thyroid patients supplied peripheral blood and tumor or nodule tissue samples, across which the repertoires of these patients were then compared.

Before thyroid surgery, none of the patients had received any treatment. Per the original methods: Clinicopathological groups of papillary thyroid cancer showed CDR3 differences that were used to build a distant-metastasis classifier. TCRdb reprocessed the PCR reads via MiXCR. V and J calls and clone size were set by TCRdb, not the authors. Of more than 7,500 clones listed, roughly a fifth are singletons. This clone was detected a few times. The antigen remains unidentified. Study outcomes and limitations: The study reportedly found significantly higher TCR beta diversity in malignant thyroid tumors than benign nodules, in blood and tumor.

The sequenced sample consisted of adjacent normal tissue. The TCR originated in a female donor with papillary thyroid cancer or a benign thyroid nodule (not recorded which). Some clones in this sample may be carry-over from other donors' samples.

This CDR3 reads CASSETGGPQHF. CDR3 coding DNA: TGTGCCAGCAGTGAAACGGGGGGACCCCAGCATTTT. V and J are TRBV6-1 and TRBJ1-5, with D possibly TRBD1 on 5 matching bases. V was clipped by 2 bases and J by 10 bases, with 9 bases between them. The CDR3 is 12 residues long. Per the germline V gene, CDR1 is MNHNS and CDR2 is SASEGT.